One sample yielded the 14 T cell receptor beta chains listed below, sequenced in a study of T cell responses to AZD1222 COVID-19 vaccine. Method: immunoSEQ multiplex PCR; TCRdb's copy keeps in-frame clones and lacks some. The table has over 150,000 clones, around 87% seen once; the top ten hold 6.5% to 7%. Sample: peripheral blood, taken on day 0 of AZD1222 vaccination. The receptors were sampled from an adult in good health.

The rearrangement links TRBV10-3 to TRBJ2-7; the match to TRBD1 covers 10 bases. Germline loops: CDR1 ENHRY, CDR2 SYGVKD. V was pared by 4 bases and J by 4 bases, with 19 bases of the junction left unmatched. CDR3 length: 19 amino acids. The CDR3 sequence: CAISGIAVSGTGALYEQYV. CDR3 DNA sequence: TGTGCCATCAGTGGGATAGCCGTATCCGGGACAGGGGCTTTGTACGAGCAGTACGTC.

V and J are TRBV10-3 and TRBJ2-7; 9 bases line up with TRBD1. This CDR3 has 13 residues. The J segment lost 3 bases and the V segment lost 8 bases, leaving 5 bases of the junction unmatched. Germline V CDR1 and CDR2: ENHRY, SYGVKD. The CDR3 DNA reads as TGTGCCATCGGGGACAGGGCGGGCTACGAGCAGTACTTC. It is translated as CAIGDRAGYEQYF.

The CDR3 reads CASSATEMNTEAFF. DNA of the CDR3: TGTGCCAGCAGTGCCACAGAGATGAACACTGAAGCTTTCTTT. The rearrangement uses TRBV2 and TRBJ1-1, with no clear D. The CDR3 spans 14 residues. Germline CDR1 reads SNHLY; CDR2 reads FYNNEI. Trimming pared 4 bases from V and 0 bases from J, leaving 9 bases between.

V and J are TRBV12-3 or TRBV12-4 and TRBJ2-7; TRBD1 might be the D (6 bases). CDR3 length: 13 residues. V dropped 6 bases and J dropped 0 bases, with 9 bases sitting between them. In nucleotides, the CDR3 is TGTGCCAGCAGGGACAGCGTCTCCTACGAGCAGTACTTC. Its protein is CASRDSVSYEQYF.

Here the CDR3 DNA reads TGTGCCAGCAGCTTACGGGGGAAATCCTACGAGCAGTACTTC. It is translated as CASSLRGKSYEQYF. This chain links TRBV11-2 with TRBJ2-7; possible D gene TRBD2, 6 bases. This CDR3 is built from 14 residues. V was cut by 2 bases and J by 1 base, with 9 bases left in between. CDR1 is SGHAT and CDR2 is FQNNGV in the germline V gene.

The CDR3 spells CASSKDSGGAKTQYF. The CDR3 nucleotides are TGTGCCAGTAGTAAAGATAGCGGGGGGGCAAAGACCCAGTACTTC. V is TRBV19 and J is TRBJ2-5; TRBD2 aligns across 11 bases. The germline V gene has CDR1 LNHDA and CDR2 SQIVND (reference sequence). CDR3 length equals 15 residues. With 4 bases clipped from V and 6 bases from J, the junction kept 7 bases outside the gene matches.

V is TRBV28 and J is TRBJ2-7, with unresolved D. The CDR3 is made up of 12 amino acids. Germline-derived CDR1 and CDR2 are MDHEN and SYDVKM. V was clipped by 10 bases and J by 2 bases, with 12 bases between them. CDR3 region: CATEQSPYEQYF. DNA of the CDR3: TGTGCCACCGAACAGAGCCCCTACGAGCAGTACTTC.

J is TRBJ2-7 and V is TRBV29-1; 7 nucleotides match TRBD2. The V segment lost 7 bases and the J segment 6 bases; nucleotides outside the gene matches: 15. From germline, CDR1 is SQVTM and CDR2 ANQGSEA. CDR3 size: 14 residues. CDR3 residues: CSGAQGTTAGEQYF. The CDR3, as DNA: TGCAGCGGTGCCCAAGGGACTACAGCTGGCGAGCAGTACTTC.

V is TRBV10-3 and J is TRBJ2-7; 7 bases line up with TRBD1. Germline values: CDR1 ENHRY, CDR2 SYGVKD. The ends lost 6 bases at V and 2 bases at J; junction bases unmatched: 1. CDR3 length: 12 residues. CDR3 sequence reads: CAISDRAYEQYF. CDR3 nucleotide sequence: TGTGCCATCAGCGACAGGGCCTACGAGCAGTACTTC.

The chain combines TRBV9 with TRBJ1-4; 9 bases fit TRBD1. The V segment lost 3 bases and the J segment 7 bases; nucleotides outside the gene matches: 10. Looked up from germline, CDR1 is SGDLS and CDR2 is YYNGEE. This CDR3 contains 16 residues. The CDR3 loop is CASSENPGQGGEKLFF. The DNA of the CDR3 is TGTGCCAGCAGCGAAAATCCGGGACAGGGTGGTGAAAAACTGTTTTTT.

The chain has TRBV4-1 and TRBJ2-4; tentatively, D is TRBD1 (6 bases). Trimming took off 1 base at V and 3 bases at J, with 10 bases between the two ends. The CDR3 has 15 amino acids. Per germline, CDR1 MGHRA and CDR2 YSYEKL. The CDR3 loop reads CASSQVEGDKNIQYF. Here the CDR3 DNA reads TGCGCCAGCAGCCAAGTCGAGGGGGACAAAAACATTCAGTACTTC.

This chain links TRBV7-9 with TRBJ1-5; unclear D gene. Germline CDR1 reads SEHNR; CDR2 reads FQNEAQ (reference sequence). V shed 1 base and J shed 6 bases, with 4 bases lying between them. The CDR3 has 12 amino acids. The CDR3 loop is CASSLVSQPQHF. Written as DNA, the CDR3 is TGTGCCAGCAGCTTAGTAAGTCAGCCCCAGCATTTT.

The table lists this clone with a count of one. The CDR3 loop reads CASSFGLAGAEFQETQYF. The CDR3 region has the DNA TGTGCCAGCAGCTTCGGACTAGCGGGGGCCGAGTTCCAAGAGACCCAGTACTTC. The J gene is TRBJ2-5, the V gene TRBV7-2, with 13 bases identical to TRBD2. Germline lookup yields CDR1 SGHTA and CDR2 FQGNSA. Trimming cost V 3 bases and J 1 base; bases outside gene matches: 8. The CDR3 runs to 18 residues.

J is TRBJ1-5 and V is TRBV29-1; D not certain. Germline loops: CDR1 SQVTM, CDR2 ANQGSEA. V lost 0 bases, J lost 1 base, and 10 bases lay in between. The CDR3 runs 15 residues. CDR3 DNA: TGCAGCGTTGAAGACAGACTGGTAAGCAATCAGCCCCAGCATTTT. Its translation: CSVEDRLVSNQPQHF. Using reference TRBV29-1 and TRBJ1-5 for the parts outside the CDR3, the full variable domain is SAVISQKPSRDICQRGTSLTIQCQVDSQVTMMFWYRQQPGQSLTLIATANQGSEATYESGFVIDKFPISRPNLTFSTLTVSNMSPEDSSIYLCSVEDRLVSNQPQHFGDGTRLSIL.